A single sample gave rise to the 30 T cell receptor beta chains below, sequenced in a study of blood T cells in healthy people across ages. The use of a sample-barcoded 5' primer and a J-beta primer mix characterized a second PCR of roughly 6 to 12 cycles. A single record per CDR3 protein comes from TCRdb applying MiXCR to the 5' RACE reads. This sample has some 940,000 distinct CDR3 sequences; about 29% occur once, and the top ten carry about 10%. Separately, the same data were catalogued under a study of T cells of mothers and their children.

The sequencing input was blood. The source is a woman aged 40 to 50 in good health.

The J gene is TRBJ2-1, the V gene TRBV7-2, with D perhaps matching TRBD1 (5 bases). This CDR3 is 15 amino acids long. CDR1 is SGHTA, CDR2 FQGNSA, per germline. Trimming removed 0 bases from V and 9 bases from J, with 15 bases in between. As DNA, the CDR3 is TGTGCCAGCAGCTTAGCGCGATCGAGTCAGGGTGAGCAGTTCTTC. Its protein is CASSLARSSQGEQFF.

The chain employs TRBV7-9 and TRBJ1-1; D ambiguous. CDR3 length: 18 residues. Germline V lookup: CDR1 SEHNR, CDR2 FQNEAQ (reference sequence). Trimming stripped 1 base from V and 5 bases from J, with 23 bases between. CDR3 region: CASSLGVNKVEGWTEAFF. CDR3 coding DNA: TGTGCCAGCAGCTTAGGAGTCAATAAGGTTGAGGGATGGACTGAAGCTTTCTTT.

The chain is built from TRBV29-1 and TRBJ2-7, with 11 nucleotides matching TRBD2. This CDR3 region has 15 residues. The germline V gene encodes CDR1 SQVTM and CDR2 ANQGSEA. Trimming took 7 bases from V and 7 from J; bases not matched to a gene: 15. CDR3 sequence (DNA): TGCAGCGCCCGAACTAGCGGGGGCATGTCCAATGAGCAGTACTTC. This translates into CSARTSGGMSNEQYF.

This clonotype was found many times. The chain's CDR3 is CASSPGSFNTQYF. In DNA, the CDR3 is TGCGCCAGCAGCCCCGGGTCCTTCAATACGCAGTATTTT. The chain carries TRBV4-1 and TRBJ2-3; D call uncertain. Deletions cut 4 bases from V and 7 bases from J, with 12 bases between. There are 13 residues in the CDR3. Germline V gene lookup returns CDR1 MGHRA and CDR2 YSYEKL.

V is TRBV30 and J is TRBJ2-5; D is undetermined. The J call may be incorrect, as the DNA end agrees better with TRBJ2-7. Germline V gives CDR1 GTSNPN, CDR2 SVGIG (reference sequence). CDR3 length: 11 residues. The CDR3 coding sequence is TGTGCCTGGAGTGTAAGGCCCGAGCAGTACTTC. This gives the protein CAWSVRPEQYF.

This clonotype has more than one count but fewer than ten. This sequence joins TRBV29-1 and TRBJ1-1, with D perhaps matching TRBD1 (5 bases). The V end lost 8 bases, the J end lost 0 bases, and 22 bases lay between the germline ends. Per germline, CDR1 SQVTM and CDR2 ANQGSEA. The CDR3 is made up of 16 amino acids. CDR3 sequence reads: CSPNIRTGTVNTEAFF. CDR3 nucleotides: TGCAGCCCGAATATCCGGACCGGGACGGTGAACACTGAAGCTTTCTTT.

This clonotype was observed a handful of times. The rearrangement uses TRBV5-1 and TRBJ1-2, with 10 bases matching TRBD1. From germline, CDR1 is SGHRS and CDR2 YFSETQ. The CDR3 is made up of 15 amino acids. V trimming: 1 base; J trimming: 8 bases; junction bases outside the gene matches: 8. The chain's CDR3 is CASSLQTGGARGYTF. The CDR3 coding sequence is TGCGCCAGCAGCTTGCAGACAGGGGGCGCAAGAGGCTACACCTTC.

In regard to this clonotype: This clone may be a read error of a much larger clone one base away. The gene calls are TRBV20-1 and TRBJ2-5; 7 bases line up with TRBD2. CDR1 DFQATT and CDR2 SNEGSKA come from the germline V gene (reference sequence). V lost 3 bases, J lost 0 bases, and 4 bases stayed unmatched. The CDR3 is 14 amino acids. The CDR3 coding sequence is TGCAGTGCTAGCAGGGAGGGCAACCAAGAGACCCAGTACTTC. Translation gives CSASREGNQETQYF.

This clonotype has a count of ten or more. CDR3 coding DNA: TGTGCCACCAGTGATCCCACCGGGACAGGGTATGGGGCCAACGTCCTGACTTTC. As protein: CATSDPTGTGYGANVLTF. The chain uses TRBV24-1 and TRBJ2-6, with 9 bases fitting TRBD1. The CDR3 is 18 residues long. CDR1 is KGHDR and CDR2 is SFDVKD in the germline V gene. The trim removed 3 bases at V and 3 bases at J, leaving 8 bases unmatched.

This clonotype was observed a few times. The CDR3 DNA reads TGTGCCAGCAGCGCTACTATAGGGGGGTGGAATACGCAGTATTTT. Its translation is CASSATIGGWNTQYF. This chain links TRBV7-3 with TRBJ2-3; D may match TRBD1 or TRBD2 (6 bases each). V lost 5 bases and J 7 bases, leaving 19 bases between the germline ends. The CDR3 consists of 15 residues. From germline, CDR1 is SGHTA and CDR2 FQGTGA.

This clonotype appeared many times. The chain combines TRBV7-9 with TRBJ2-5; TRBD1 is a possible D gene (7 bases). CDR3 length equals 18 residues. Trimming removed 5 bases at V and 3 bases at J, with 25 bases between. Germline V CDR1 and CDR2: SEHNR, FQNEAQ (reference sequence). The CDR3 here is CASSGNRGRGGSEETQYF. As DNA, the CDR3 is TGTGCCAGCAGCGGCAACAGGGGCCGCGGAGGGAGCGAAGAGACCCAGTACTTC.

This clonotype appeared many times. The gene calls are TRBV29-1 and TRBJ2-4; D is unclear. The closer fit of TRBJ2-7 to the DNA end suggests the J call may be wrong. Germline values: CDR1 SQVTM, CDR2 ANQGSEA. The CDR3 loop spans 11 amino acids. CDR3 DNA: TGCAGCGTTGAAGACATGAACGAGCAGTACTTC. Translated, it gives CSVEDMNEQYF.

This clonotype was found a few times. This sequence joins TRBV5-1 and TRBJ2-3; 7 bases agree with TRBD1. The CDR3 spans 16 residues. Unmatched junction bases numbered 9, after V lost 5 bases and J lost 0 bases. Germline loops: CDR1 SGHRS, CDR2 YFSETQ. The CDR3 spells CASRLGQVQSTDTQYF. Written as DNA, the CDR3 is TGCGCCAGCAGACTCGGACAGGTACAAAGCACAGATACGCAGTATTTT.

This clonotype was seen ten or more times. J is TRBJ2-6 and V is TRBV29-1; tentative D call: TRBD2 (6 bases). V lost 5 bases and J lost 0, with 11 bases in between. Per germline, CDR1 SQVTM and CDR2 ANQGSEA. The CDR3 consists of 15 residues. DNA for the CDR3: TGCAGCGTTTGGGACTCCAACTCTGGGGCCAACGTCCTGACTTTC. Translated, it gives CSVWDSNSGANVLTF.

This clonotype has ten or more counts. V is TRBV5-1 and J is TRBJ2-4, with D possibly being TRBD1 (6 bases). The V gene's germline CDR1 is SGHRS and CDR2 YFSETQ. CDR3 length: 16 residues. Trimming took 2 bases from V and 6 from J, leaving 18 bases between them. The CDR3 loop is CASSFERNRVGNIQYF. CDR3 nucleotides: TGCGCCAGCAGCTTCGAAAGGAACAGGGTGGGAAACATTCAGTACTTC. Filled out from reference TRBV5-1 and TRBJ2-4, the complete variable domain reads KAGVTQTPRYLIKTRGQQVTLSCSPISGHRSVSWYQQTPGQGLQFLFEYFSETQRNKGNFPGRFSGRQFSNSRSEMNVSTLELGDSALYLCASSFERNRVGNIQYFGAGTRLSVL.

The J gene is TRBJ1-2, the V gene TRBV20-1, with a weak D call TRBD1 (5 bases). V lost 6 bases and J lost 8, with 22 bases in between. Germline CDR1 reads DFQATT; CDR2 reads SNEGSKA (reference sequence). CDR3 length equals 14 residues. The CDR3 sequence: CSASPGRTGRGYTF. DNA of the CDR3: TGCAGTGCCAGCCCGGGACGGACGGGAAGGGGCTACACCTTC.

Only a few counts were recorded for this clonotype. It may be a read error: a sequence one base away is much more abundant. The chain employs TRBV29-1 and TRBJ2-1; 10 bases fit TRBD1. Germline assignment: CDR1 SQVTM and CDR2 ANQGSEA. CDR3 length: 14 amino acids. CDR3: CSVGGQGDYNEPFF. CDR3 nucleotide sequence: TGCAGCGTTGGAGGACAGGGGGACTACAATGAGCCGTTCTTC.

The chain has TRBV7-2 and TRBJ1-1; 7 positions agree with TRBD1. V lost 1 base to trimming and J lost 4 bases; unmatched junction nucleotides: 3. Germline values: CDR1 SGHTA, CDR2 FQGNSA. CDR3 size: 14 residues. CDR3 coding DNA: TGTGCCAGCAGCTTAGGAGGGACAGTCACTGAAGCTTTCTTT. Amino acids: CASSLGGTVTEAFF.

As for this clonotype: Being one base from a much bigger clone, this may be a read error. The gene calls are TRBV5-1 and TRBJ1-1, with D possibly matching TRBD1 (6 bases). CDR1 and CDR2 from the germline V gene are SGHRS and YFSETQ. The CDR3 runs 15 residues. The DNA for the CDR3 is TGCACCAGCAGCTTGGCCGGGGGCGGGGACACTGAAGCTTTCTTT. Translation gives CTSSLAGGGDTEAFF.

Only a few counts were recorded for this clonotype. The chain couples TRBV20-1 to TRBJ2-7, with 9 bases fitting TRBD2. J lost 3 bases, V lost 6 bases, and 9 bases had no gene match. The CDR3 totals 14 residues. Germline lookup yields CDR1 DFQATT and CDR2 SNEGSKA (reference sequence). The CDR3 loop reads CSAAGGSGGYEQYF. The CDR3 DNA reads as TGCAGTGCCGCGGGGGGGAGCGGGGGCTACGAGCAGTACTTC.

The CDR3 nucleotides are TGCATCGGGTGGGGGGGGAATGGCTACACCTTC. Amino acid sequence: CIGWGGNGYTF. The chain links TRBV29-1 to TRBJ1-2, with a weak D call TRBD1 (5 bases). Germline values: CDR1 SQVTM, CDR2 ANQGSEA. The CDR3 covers 11 residues.

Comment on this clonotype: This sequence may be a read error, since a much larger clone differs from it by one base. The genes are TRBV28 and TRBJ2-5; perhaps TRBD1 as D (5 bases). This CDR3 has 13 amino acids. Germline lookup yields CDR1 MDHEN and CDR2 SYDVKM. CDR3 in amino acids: CTSSLIGAETQYF. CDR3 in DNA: TGTACCAGCAGTTTAATAGGGGCTGAGACCCAGTACTTC.

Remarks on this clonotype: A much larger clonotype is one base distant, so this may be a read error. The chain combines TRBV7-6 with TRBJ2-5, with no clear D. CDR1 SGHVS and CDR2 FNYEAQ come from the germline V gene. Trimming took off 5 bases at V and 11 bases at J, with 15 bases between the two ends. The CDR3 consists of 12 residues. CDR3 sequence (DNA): TGTGCCAGCAGCCCCATAACGGATGAGCAGTACTTC. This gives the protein CASSPITDEQYF. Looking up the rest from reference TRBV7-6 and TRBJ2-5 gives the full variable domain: GAGVSQSPRYKVTKRGQDVALRCDPISGHVSLYWYRQALGQGPEFLTYFNYEAQQDKSGLPNDRFSAERPEGSISTLTIQRTEQRDSAMYRCASSPITDEQYFGPGTRLLVL.

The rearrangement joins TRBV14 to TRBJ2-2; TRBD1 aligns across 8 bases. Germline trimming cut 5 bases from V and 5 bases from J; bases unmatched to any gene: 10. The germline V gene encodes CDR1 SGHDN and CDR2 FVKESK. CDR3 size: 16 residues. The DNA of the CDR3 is TGTGCCAGCAGCTACGGACAGGGTATAGGAACCGGGGAGCTGTTTTTT. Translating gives CASSYGQGIGTGELFF.

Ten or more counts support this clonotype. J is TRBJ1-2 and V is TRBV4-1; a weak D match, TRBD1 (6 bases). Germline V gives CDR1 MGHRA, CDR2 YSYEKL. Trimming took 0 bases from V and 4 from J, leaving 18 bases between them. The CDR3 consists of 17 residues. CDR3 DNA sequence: TGCGCCAGCAGCCAAGATCGATCGGGGGGCCGGGGCTATGGCTACACCTTC. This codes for CASSQDRSGGRGYGYTF.

For the CDR3, the DNA is TGTGCCAGCAGCCTTAAGAATCAGCCCCAGCATTTT. Translation gives CASSLKNQPQHF. The chain joins TRBV7-9 to TRBJ1-5; D remains ambiguous. Trimming left V 5 bases short and J 4 bases short, with 6 bases between. Germline CDR1 and CDR2: SEHNR and FQNEAQ (reference sequence). The CDR3 totals 12 residues.

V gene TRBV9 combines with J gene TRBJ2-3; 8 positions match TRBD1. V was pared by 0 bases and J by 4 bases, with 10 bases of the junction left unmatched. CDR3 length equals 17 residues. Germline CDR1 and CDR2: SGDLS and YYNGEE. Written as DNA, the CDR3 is TGTGCCAGCAGCGTAGAACCCGGGACAGGCTTCCCAGATACGCAGTATTTT. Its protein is CASSVEPGTGFPDTQYF.

For the CDR3, the DNA is TGTGCCAGCAGCCAAGGATCGGACCCCGGTAGGGATACGCAGTATTTT. This encodes CASSQGSDPGRDTQYF. The chain carries TRBV3-1 and TRBJ2-3; D is unclear. CDR3 length: 16 residues. Trimming pared 1 base from V and 6 bases from J, leaving 17 bases between. CDR1 LGHDT and CDR2 YNNKEL come from the germline V gene (reference sequence).

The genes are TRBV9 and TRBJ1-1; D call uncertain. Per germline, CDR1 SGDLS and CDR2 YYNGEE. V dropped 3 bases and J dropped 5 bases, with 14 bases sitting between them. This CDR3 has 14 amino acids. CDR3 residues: CASSANVGQTEAFF. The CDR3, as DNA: TGTGCCAGCAGCGCCAATGTAGGCCAAACTGAAGCTTTCTTT.

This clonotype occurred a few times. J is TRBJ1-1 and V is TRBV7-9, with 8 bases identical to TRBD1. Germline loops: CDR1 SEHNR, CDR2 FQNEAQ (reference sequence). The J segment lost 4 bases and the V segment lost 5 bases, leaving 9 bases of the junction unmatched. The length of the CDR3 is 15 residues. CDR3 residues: CASSVPDRAGTEAFF. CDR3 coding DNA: TGTGCCAGCAGCGTCCCGGACAGGGCGGGCACTGAAGCTTTCTTT.